This TCR beta chain was identified in a study of blood T cell repertoires in COVID-19. Across the study: Samples came from the United States, Italy and Spain, spanning acute and convalescent COVID-19. The analysed material was cDNA or gDNA that came from T cells, B-cell-depleted T cells, or PBMCs.

Trimming cost V 5 bases and J 0 bases, with 17 bases left between them. Germline lookup yields CDR1 MNHNY and CDR2 SVGAGI (reference sequence). The CDR3 covers 17 residues. Per the original methods: Reference gene primer amplification yielded estimated nucleated cell counts. Assay used: immunoSEQ multiplex PCR; TCRdb lists only in-frame clones, some missing. From that table come the V and J calls and clone size; the DNA was used to work out D and trimming. Found here are about 99,000 clones, around 87% of them singletons; the top ten hold 15%. The receptor's source is a man aged 50 or older with acute or convalescent COVID-19. This sequence joins TRBV6-6 and TRBJ1-5, with a possible D match to TRBD1 (5 bases). The sample comprised peripheral blood. This chain's CDR3 is CASSPHIDSYSNQPQHF. The DNA of the CDR3 is TGTGCCAGCAGTCCCCACATCGACAGTTATAGCAATCAGCCCCAGCATTTT.